The source of this T cell receptor (beta chain) is a study of cytomegalovirus exposure and HLA in healthy donors. Overall study: It was reported in a later analysis that the 90 to 150 validation repertoires used the same platform as the 666 first-cohort repertoires.

Here immunoSEQ multiplex PCR was the method, and the copy in TCRdb shows in-frame clones only, minus some. The sample contains about 180,000 clones, roughly 85% of which appear only once. The material sequenced was PBMCs. This clonotype was obtained from a man aged 18 to 30 in good health and CMV-seropositive.

CDR3 bases: TGTGCCAGCAGCGGCGACATTCACACCGGGGAGCTGTTTTTT. It translates to CASSGDIHTGELFF. The genes are TRBV11-2 and TRBJ2-2; D is uncertain. Germline CDR1 SGHAT, CDR2 FQNNGV. Trimming shortened V by 5 bases and J by 3 bases, and 10 bases separated the two germline ends. The CDR3 contains 14 residues.